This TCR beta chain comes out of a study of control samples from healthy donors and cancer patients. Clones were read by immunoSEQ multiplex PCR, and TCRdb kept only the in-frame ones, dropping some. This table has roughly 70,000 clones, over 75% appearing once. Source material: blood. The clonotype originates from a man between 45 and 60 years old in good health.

As DNA, the CDR3 is TGTGCCAGCAGCTTGCGTAGGGCAGGCGCCTACGAGCAGTACTTC. Protein sequence: CASSLRRAGAYEQYF. V usage is TRBV5-6 and J usage is TRBJ2-7; D call uncertain. The CDR3 sequence is 15 residues long. The V end lost 1 base, the J end lost 2 bases, and 13 bases lay between the germline ends. Germline lookup yields CDR1 SGHDT and CDR2 YYEEEE.